A single sample is the source of the 18 T cell receptor beta chains below, sequenced in a study of technical replicates of blood from a few donors. Method: immunoSEQ multiplex PCR; TCRdb's copy keeps in-frame clones and lacks some. The sample contains tens of thousands of clones, 91% of which appear only once. Sequenced sample: PBMCs. The receptor set was obtained from a human donor in good health. Some clones in this sample may be carry-over from other donors' samples.

The chain carries TRBV7-9 and TRBJ2-2; maybe TRBD1 (6 bases). The V gene's germline CDR1 is SEHNR and CDR2 FQNEAQ (reference sequence). The CDR3 length is 14 residues. V was clipped by 4 bases and J by 3 bases, with 9 bases between them. The CDR3 region has the DNA TGTGCCAGCAGCTCGGACAGCTACACCGGGGAGCTGTTTTTT. Its protein is CASSSDSYTGELFF.

The V and J genes are TRBV4-1 and TRBJ2-7, with 8 bases that match TRBD1. The germline CDR1 and CDR2 sequences are MGHRA and YSYEKL. This CDR3 spans 16 amino acids. After removal of 5 bases from V and 2 bases from J, the junction contained 11 bases not matched to a gene. The DNA of the CDR3 is TGCGCCAGCAGCGTATCCGGGACAGGTAAAGCCTACGAGCAGTACTTC. Its translation is CASSVSGTGKAYEQYF.

The chain uses TRBV7-8 and TRBJ2-1, with TRBD2 identical over 8 bases. The CDR3 is 17 amino acids. Looked up from germline, CDR1 is SGHVS and CDR2 is FQNEAQ. The junction had 8 bases not matched to a gene; V was cut back by 1 base and J by 3 bases. The CDR3 DNA sequence: TGTGCCAGCAGCTTAGTAGCGGGGCTAGCCCGCTACAATGAGCAGTTCTTC. Its protein product is CASSLVAGLARYNEQFF.

The chain recombines TRBV7-2 with TRBJ2-7, with 9 bases that match TRBD2. The CDR3 is 16 amino acids. The germline CDR1 and CDR2 sequences are SGHTA and FQGNSA. V was pared by 4 bases and J by 7 bases, with 14 bases of the junction left unmatched. CDR3 sequence (DNA): TGTGCCAGCAGCTGGGGGGGGGTAGCGGGAGCTGGGGAGCAGTACTTC. Residues: CASSWGGVAGAGEQYF.

This clone was observed once. This sequence joins TRBV6-1 and TRBJ1-1; perhaps TRBD1 as D (6 bases). The CDR3 extends over 14 amino acids. Trimming stripped 3 bases from V and 1 base from J, with 9 bases between. The V gene's germline CDR1 is MNHNS and CDR2 SASEGT. CDR3 coding DNA: TGTGCCAGCAGTGATCCGGGACAGAACACTGAAGCTTTCTTT. Amino acids: CASSDPGQNTEAFF.

V and J are TRBV11-2 and TRBJ2-5; 7 bases agree with TRBD1. CDR1 and CDR2 (germline): SGHAT, FQNNGV. The ends lost 1 base at V and 0 bases at J; junction bases unmatched: 5. This CDR3 region has 16 residues. CDR3 DNA sequence: TGTGCCAGCAGCTTAGCGAGGGGGCTGTACCAAGAGACCCAGTACTTC. Protein sequence: CASSLARGLYQETQYF. The complete variable domain, with remaining parts taken from reference TRBV11-2 and TRBJ2-5, reads EAGVAQSPRYKIIEKRQSVAFWCNPISGHATLYWYQQILGQGPKLLIQFQNNGVVDDSQLPKDRFSAERLKGVDSTLKIQPAKLEDSAVYLCASSLARGLYQETQYFGPGTRLLVL.

The chain couples TRBV7-9 to TRBJ1-2; 7 bases are shared with TRBD1. This CDR3 comprises 16 residues. The ends lost 2 bases at V and 6 bases at J; junction bases unmatched: 12. Looked up from germline, CDR1 is SEHNR and CDR2 is FQNEAQ (reference sequence). The CDR3 loop is CASSLSLSGQIDGYTF. The CDR3 DNA follows: TGTGCCAGCAGCTTAAGCCTTTCGGGACAGATCGATGGCTACACCTTC.

This clone appeared many times. The rearrangement links TRBV15 to TRBJ2-7; TRBD2 agrees at 9 bases. Germline-derived CDR1 and CDR2 are LNHNV and YYDKDF (reference sequence). V lost 2 bases, J lost 6 bases, and 14 bases stayed unmatched. This CDR3 has 17 amino acids. Written as DNA, the CDR3 is TGTGCCACCAGCAGAAGAGTTGGGCGGGAGGGCCCCGCCGAGCAGTACTTC. The encoded protein is CATSRRVGREGPAEQYF.

This clone was observed once. The DNA of the CDR3 is TGTGCCAGCAGTTACAGCGGGGCTAACAATGAGCAGTTCTTC. Translated, it gives CASSYSGANNEQFF. The V gene is TRBV6-5, the J gene TRBJ2-1, with TRBD2 identical over 7 bases. Germline V lookup: CDR1 MNHEY, CDR2 SVGAGI. J gave up 5 bases and V 2 bases, and 3 bases lay outside the gene matches. This CDR3 spans 14 amino acids.

The table lists this clone with many counts. This rearrangement joins TRBV4-1 to TRBJ2-7; possible D gene TRBD1, 6 bases. Looked up from germline, CDR1 is MGHRA and CDR2 is YSYEKL. The ends were cut back, 1 base at V and 6 bases at J, with 25 bases in the middle. The CDR3 is 18 amino acids. CDR3 in amino acids: CASSQVAEGVGQGSEQYF. In nucleotides, the CDR3 is TGCGCCAGCAGCCAAGTGGCAGAGGGGGTGGGGCAGGGCTCCGAGCAGTACTTC.

This chain uses TRBV9 with TRBJ1-2, with 9 bases identical to TRBD1. This CDR3 has 15 residues. In germline, CDR1 is SGDLS, CDR2 YYNGEE. J was trimmed by 8 bases and V by 2 bases; bases with no gene match: 10. CDR3 loop: CASSVGTQGAGGYTF. In DNA form, the CDR3 reads TGTGCCAGCAGCGTCGGAACACAGGGGGCTGGGGGCTACACCTTC. Complete variable domain (other parts from reference TRBV9 and TRBJ1-2): DSGVTQTPKHLITATGQRVTLRCSPRSGDLSVYWYQQSLDQGLQFLIQYYNGEERAKGNILERFSAQQFPDLHSELNLSSLELGDSALYFCASSVGTQGAGGYTFGSGTRLTVV.

This clone was counted only a few times. J is TRBJ2-3 and V is TRBV7-2, with D unresolved. The germline V and J ends were trimmed by 1 base and 0 bases, with 8 bases remaining between them. The CDR3 length is 15 residues. The germline gives CDR1 SGHTA, CDR2 FQGNSA. Here the CDR3 DNA reads TGTGCCAGCAGCTTAGTTGCCGGGAGCACAGATACGCAGTATTTT. It translates to CASSLVAGSTDTQYF.

CDR3 sequence reads: CASSTYLNNEQFF. In nucleotides, the CDR3 is TGTGCCAGCAGCACTTACCTCAACAATGAGCAGTTCTTC. This chain joins TRBV7-3 and TRBJ2-1; D is unclear. This CDR3 has 13 amino acids. Trimming cost V 5 bases and J 5 bases, with 10 bases left between them. Germline assignment: CDR1 SGHTA and CDR2 FQGTGA.

The chain recombines TRBV6-1 with TRBJ2-5; 8 bases are shared with TRBD2. The CDR3 extends over 17 amino acids. The ends lost 1 base at V and 2 bases at J; junction bases unmatched: 9. Germline CDR1 and CDR2: MNHNS and SASEGT. This chain's CDR3 is CASSEDSSGANQETQYF. The CDR3 nucleotides are TGTGCCAGCAGTGAAGATAGTAGCGGGGCAAATCAAGAGACCCAGTACTTC.

This chain joins TRBV6-5 and TRBJ1-1, with 8 bases aligning to TRBD1. The junction had 0 bases not matched to a gene; V was cut back by 2 bases and J by 1 base. Germline assignment: CDR1 MNHEY and CDR2 SVGAGI. The CDR3 totals 14 residues. CDR3 in amino acids: CASSYGTGNTEAFF. The CDR3 region has the DNA TGTGCCAGCAGTTACGGGACAGGGAACACTGAAGCTTTCTTT.

This clone was detected only a few times. V and J are TRBV5-1 and TRBJ1-1, with TRBD1 matching 7 bases. The germline V gene encodes CDR1 SGHRS and CDR2 YFSETQ. J was trimmed by 2 bases and V by 4 bases; bases with no gene match: 8. The CDR3 sequence is 15 residues long. The CDR3 reads CASSAVGTANTEAFF. The CDR3 DNA reads as TGCGCCAGCAGCGCGGTAGGGACAGCAAACACTGAAGCTTTCTTT. Supplemented by reference TRBV5-1 and TRBJ1-1, the full variable domain reads KAGVTQTPRYLIKTRGQQVTLSCSPISGHRSVSWYQQTPGQGLQFLFEYFSETQRNKGNFPGRFSGRQFSNSRSEMNVSTLELGDSALYLCASSAVGTANTEAFFGQGTRLTVV.

The chain joins TRBV6-6 to TRBJ2-6, with a weak D call TRBD2 (5 bases). The CDR3 is 15 amino acids. V was cut by 2 bases and J by 2 bases, with 7 bases left in between. CDR1 is MNHNY and CDR2 is SVGAGI in the germline V gene (reference sequence). CDR3 loop: CASSYPRAGANVLTF. Here the CDR3 DNA reads TGTGCCAGCAGTTACCCGAGGGCTGGGGCCAACGTCCTGACTTTC.

CDR3 DNA sequence: TGTGCCAGCAGTTTCCATCTAGCGGGAGTTGGCGAGCAGTACTTC. Translation gives CASSFHLAGVGEQYF. The chain is built from TRBV7-3 and TRBJ2-7, with 10 bases identical to TRBD2. The germline V gene encodes CDR1 SGHTA and CDR2 FQGTGA. With V trimmed by 6 bases and J by 6 bases, 11 bases remained unmatched. The CDR3 has 15 residues.